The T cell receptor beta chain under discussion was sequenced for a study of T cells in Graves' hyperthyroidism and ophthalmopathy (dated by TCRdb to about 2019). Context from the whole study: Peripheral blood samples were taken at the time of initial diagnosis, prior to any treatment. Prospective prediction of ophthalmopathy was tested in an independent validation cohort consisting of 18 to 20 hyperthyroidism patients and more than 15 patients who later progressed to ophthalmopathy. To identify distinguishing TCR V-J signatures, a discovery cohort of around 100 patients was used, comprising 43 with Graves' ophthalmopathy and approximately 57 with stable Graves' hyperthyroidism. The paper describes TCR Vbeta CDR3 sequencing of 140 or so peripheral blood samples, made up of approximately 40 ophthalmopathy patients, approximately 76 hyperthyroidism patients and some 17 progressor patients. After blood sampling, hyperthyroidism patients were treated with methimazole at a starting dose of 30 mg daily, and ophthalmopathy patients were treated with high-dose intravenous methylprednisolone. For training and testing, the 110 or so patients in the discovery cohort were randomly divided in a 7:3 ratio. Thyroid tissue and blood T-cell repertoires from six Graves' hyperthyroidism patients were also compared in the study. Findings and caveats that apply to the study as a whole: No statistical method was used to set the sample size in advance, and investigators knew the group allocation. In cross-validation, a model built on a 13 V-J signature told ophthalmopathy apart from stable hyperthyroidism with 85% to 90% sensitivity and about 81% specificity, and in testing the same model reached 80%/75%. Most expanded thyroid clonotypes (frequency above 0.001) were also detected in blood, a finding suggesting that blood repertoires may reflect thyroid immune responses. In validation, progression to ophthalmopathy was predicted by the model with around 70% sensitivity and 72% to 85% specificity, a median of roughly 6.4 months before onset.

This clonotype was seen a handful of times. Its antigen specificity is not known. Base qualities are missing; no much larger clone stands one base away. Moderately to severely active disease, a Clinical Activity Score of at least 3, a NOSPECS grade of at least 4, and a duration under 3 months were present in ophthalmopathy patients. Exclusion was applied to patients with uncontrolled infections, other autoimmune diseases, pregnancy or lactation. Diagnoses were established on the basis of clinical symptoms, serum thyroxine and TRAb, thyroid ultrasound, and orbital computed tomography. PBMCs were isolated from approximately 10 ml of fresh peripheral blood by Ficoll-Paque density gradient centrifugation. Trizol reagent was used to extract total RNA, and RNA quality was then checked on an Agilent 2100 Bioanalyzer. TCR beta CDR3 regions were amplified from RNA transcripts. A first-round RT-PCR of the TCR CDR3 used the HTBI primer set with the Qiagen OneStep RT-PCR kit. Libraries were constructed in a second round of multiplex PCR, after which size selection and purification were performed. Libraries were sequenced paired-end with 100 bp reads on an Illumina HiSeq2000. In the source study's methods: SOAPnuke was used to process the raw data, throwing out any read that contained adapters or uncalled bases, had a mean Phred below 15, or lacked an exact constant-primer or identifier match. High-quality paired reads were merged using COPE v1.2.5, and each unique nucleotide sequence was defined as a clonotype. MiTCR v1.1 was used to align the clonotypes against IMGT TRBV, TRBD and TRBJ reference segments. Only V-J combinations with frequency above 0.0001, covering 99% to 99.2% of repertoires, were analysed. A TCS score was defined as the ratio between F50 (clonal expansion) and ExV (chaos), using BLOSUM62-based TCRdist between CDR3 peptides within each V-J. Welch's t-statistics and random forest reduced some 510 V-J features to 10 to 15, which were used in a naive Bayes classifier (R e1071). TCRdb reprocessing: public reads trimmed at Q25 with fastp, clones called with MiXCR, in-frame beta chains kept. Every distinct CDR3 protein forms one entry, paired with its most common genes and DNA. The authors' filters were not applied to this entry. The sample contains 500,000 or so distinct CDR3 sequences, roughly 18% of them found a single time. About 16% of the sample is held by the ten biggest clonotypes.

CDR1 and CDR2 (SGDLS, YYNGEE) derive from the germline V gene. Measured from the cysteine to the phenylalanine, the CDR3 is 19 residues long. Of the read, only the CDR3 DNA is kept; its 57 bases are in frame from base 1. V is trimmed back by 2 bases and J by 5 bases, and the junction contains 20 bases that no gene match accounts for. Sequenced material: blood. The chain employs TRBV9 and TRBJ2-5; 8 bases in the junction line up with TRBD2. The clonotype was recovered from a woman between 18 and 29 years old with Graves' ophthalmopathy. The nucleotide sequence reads TGTGCCAGCAGCGTCCGGAGCCCCCCGGTGGTAGCGGGGTGGGAGACCCAGTACTTC. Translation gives CASSVRSPPVVAGWETQYF.